This TCR beta chain was captured by sequencing in a study of blood T cell repertoires in COVID-19. Study in general: The United States, Italy and Spain were the sources of the acute and convalescent COVID-19 samples. From T cells, B-cell-depleted T cells, or PBMCs came the material, which was cDNA or gDNA.

Trimming stripped 5 bases from V and 2 bases from J, with 16 bases between. Per germline, CDR1 SGHAT and CDR2 FQNNGV. CDR3 size: 16 residues. Profiling relied on immunoSEQ multiplex PCR, and the TCRdb table lists in-frame clones only, not all of them. The repertoire holds some 150,000 clones, with around 86% as singletons. The receptor comes from a human donor in a cohort sampled during active COVID-19. The chain combines TRBV11-2 with TRBJ1-3; D is unclear. The sequenced material came from peripheral blood. Here the CDR3 reads CASSPSRHYAGNTIYF. The CDR3 region has the DNA TGTGCCAGCAGCCCGTCCCGGCACTACGCTGGAAACACCATATATTTT. Full variable domain (remainder filled in from reference TRBV11-2 and TRBJ1-3): EAGVAQSPRYKIIEKRQSVAFWCNPISGHATLYWYQQILGQGPKLLIQFQNNGVVDDSQLPKDRFSAERLKGVDSTLKIQPAKLEDSAVYLCASSPSRHYAGNTIYFGEGSWLTVV.